This T cell receptor beta chain was captured by sequencing in a study of blood T cell repertoires in COVID-19. Study in general: Donors in the United States, Italy and Spain gave samples during acute or convalescent COVID-19. PBMCs, B-cell-depleted T cells, or T cells were the source of the cDNA or gDNA that made up the material.

As handled by the study authors: Reference gene primers were amplified, and this amplification served to estimate nucleated cell counts. Sequencing used immunoSEQ multiplex PCR; TCRdb keeps in-frame clones, though not all of them. V, J and clone size derive from that table, while D and trimming were established from the DNA sequence. The sample includes about 83,000 clones, about nine tenths of them seen just once. Trimming took 5 bases from V and 1 from J; bases not matched to a gene: 8. The germline gives CDR1 SEHNR, CDR2 FQNEAQ (reference sequence). The CDR3 runs to 16 residues. The sequencing sample was made of peripheral blood. This sequence originates from a woman aged 50 to 60 with active or convalescent COVID-19. V and J are TRBV7-9 and TRBJ2-3, with 8 bases aligning to TRBD2. CDR3 sequence (DNA): TGTGCCAGCAGCAGAGCCCTTAGCGGGGGCACAGATACGCAGTATTTT. Protein sequence: CASSRALSGGTDTQYF.